Included here is one T cell receptor (beta chain) sequence, with context. What antigen it recognizes has not been identified. Base qualities are not at hand, and no much larger clone is one base apart. The sample comes from a study of cytomegalovirus exposure and HLA in healthy donors (dated by TCRdb to about 2017). Regarding the complete study: In an earlier analysis of about 560 of the donors, 250 to 300 Gb of sequence data and 117 million unique TCR beta sequences from 180 million or so T cells were reported. Approximately 300 gigabases of sequencing data and 70 million to 85 million unique TCR sequences were included in an early release covering about 700 HLA-typed donors. Of the roughly 410 genotyped donors, roughly 80% were placed in the genetic ancestry cluster associated with self-reported Caucasian donors. The study was designed to test whether signatures of past pathogen exposure could be identified by cataloging public T cell receptors. The T cell repertoires of some 670 subjects were profiled by immunosequencing and related to cytomegalovirus serostatus. In addition to the first cohort of about 650 subjects, a separate validation cohort of over 90 different subjects was used. To predict cytomegalovirus infection status, the study combined high-throughput TCR immunosequencing, statistical association of individual TCRs with disease status, and machine learning. In a later analysis, previously published TCR beta repertoires from 670 or so donors were re-analyzed and high-resolution HLA genotyping was added so that TCR occurrence patterns could be studied. Rather than drawing on any new phenotypic data, the later analysis identified candidate immune exposures from TCR beta sequences and the way those sequences occurred across donors. An earlier analysis of around 540 of the donors applied high-throughput TCR beta sequencing to assess whether each TCR beta V gene segment acted as functional or pseudogenic. Donor age, sex, ethnicity and CMV serostatus were compiled alongside the repertoire data. In a later genetic analysis, genome-wide SNP genotypes for about 65% of the roughly 700 donors were used, and that subset was treated as a discovery cohort. Every repertoire in the discovery cohort had been generated on one and the same sequencing platform. HLA typing included class I and class II loci at four-digit resolution. Typing coverage differed by locus: A, B, C, DRB1 and DQB1 were typed in roughly 629-640 donors, DQA1 in about 500, DPA1 in around 600, and DPB1 in 472. Four or five DR-DQ haplotypes were handled as single units for association and clustering because linkage in the cohort was strong. Across about 380 genotyped donors of the cohort, an average of approximately 240,000 unique TCR beta nucleotide sequences per donor were sequenced, and approximately 17% of those sequences were non-productive. On the study overall, not on this receptor specifically: The authors suggested that the approach could potentially be generalized to other disease states and immunological phenotypes. Approximately 18 rarely observed V segments, including chromosome 9 orphons, were excluded from the earlier analysis of several hundred of the donors because counts were too low. A later genetic analysis associated a missense DCLRE1C variant with V-gene and J-gene trimming of TCR beta chains, and an independent cohort replicated the association. A later analysis found that most CMV-associated TCR beta chains appeared HLA-restricted, with HLA associations seemingly driven largely by CMV exposure. In vitro tests confirmed that a few of the cytomegalovirus-associated TCR beta chains recognize cytomegalovirus antigens. The study listed 164 TCR beta chains as associated with cytomegalovirus. At a false discovery rate of 0.05, a later analysis linked fewer than 20,000 TCR beta sequences to specific HLA alleles. Immune exposure information for the cohort was limited to CMV serostatus. In a later analysis, TCR association rates were found to vary across HLA loci, with the most associated TCRs seen for DRB1 alleles and the fewest for HLA-C alleles. While some public TCRs were present in many individuals, most TCR sequences turned up only very rarely across donors. This cohort had only TCR beta chains sequenced, and the lack of alpha or paired-chain data limited which features could be detected. Some IMGT-functional V segments, including TRBV6-2 and TRBV6-3, could not be distinguished by the 87-base-pair reads and were therefore excluded. A later analysis reported that several top co-occurrence clusters appeared linked to parvovirus B19, influenza, CMV and Epstein-Barr virus. A later genetic analysis reported fewer N-insertions in productive TCRs among donors in an Asian-associated ancestry cluster than the approximately 670-donor mean. Because some donors lacked HLA typing at each locus, the association tests relied only on the typed subset. Roughly uniform sequencing depth across donors was assumed in presence/absence analyses, although this assumption may not hold. Correlated functional status among segregating V segments might be attributable to linkage disequilibrium, but an unknown experimental factor could not be ruled out. The sequencing pipeline was judged likely to have produced a cluster of highly shared sequence variants as a technical artifact. Broadly in line with IMGT annotations, most TCR beta V segments showed up in productive rearrangements about 87% or about 30% of the time in an earlier analysis of several hundred of the donors. Assigning TCR associations to individual alleles was difficult when HLA alleles, especially DR and DQ, strongly co-occurred. In a later analysis, HLA-associated TCR beta chains were found to be more clonally expanded and to have lower generation probabilities than equally common non-associated chains. The classifier was reported to diagnose cytomegalovirus status with high specificity and sensitivity in both the original and validation cohorts. A further reported finding was that TCR beta sequences accurately predicted the HLA-A and HLA-B alleles for most subjects in the first cohort.

CDR1 and CDR2 (SQVTM, ANQGSEA) derive from the germline V gene. V trim: 5 bases; J trim: 0 bases; unmatched bases: 4. Taken from cysteine to phenylalanine, the CDR3 has 15 residues. Only the CDR3 DNA stays, 45 bases, in frame from base 1. Preparation of the library involved the immunoSEQ multiplex PCR assay. The multiplex PCR relied on a mix of 60 forward primers for TCR Vbeta segments and 13 reverse primers for TCR Jbeta segments. The CDR3 region of rearranged TCR beta genes was amplified from genomic DNA by a multiplex PCR assay. The Illumina HiSeq System was used to sequence the amplified TCR beta libraries as 87-base-pair reads. The paper's data handling went like this. A later analysis tallied tens of millions of unique TCR beta chains across the 666 repertoires, and about 12 million of those chains were shared by two or more donors. Raw reads were error-corrected and collapsed into unique sequences with a nearest-neighbor algorithm that merged closely related sequences to remove PCR and sequencing errors. Alignment of CDR3 sequences to IMGT reference sequences was used to assign V, D and J gene segments. For a sequence to be retained, at least a six-nucleotide match to both a V gene segment and a J gene segment was required. A rearrangement was called productive if the CDR3 had no stop codons and remained in frame with V and J, and every other rearrangement was called non-productive. CDR3 was defined according to IMGT convention as the region running from the second conserved V-encoded cysteine to the conserved J-encoded phenylalanine. Sequences without an unambiguous match to a single V gene segment were excluded from the earlier analysis of approximately 600 of the donors. In an earlier analysis of some 590 of the donors, V segments were called functional above 56.7% productive rearrangements and were called segregating when the between-donor standard deviation exceeded 5%. To diagnose cytomegalovirus status from the catalog of TCR beta chain sequences, a statistical classification framework was built. V and J gene assignment, in a later analysis, came from comparing TCR nucleotide sequences with IMGT/GENE-DB human TR gene sequences. Using the TCRdist pipeline, a later analysis assigned CDR3 sequences along with most-parsimonious VDJ recombination scenarios. In a later analysis, each TCR beta chain was defined by its CDR3 amino acid sequence together with its V-gene family, and reads lacking a unique V-gene family were excluded. To address suspected cross-contamination and a sequencing artifact, a later analysis removed roughly 580 highly shared, low-generation-probability nucleotide sequences. A later analysis calculated a clonal expansion index for each public chain from normalized within-repertoire ranks of inferred template counts. In a later analysis, generation probabilities were computed using a VDJ recombination model fitted to out-of-frame rearrangements, and the results were checked against IGoR. A later analysis scored TCR-TCR, TCR-HLA and TCR-CMV co-occurrence with hypergeometric tests, applying a repertoire-size bias correction to TCR pairs. In a later analysis, false discovery rates were estimated by permuting HLA or CMV assignments 20 times. In a later analysis, co-occurring TCRs were grouped with DBSCAN, and TCRdist sequence similarity was added when clustering was performed within HLA-allele-positive subsets. Repertoires with fewer than 30,000 or more than 120,000 public chains were left out of co-occurrence clustering, as were about 5 repertoires with anomalous nucleotide sharing. Here the immuneACCESS table is served through TCRdb, limited to in-frame sequences with V and J called. Missing clones are a known gap in these copies; in checked studies unresolved V genes cover under half, and the rest lacks a known reason. That table furnishes V, J and clone size, whereas the DNA furnished D and trimming. The sample table contains about 250,000 clones; only one count was recorded for roughly two thirds of them. The ten biggest clones cover under 2.5% of the sample.

The cohort comprised 670 or so healthy bone marrow donors. Cohort members were all nominally healthy when sampled, although unrecorded immune exposures were likely present. The donor was CMV seronegative and belonged to the group of 320 or so seronegative cohort members. Every donor gave a peripheral blood sample, and the peripheral blood mononuclear cells from that sample were used for TCR beta sequencing. The Qiagen DNeasy Blood Extraction Kit was used to extract genomic DNA from the blood cell samples. The chain couples TRBV29-1 to TRBJ2-4, and 10 bases in between align with TRBD1. This clonotype was obtained from a female donor in good health and CMV-seronegative. The material sequenced was PBMCs. The CDR3 sequence is CSVWDRGLAKNIQYF. The DNA sequence reads TGCAGCGTTTGGGACAGGGGCCTAGCCAAAAACATTCAGTACTTC.